This T cell receptor beta chain was observed in a study of T cell responses to AZD1222 COVID-19 vaccine. CDR1 SGHNT and CDR2 YENEEA come from the germline V gene. The CDR3 length is 14 residues. The V gene lost 4 bases and the J gene lost 4 bases, with 10 bases spanning the gap. Study outcomes and limitations: Reports indicate that nearly half of spike-specific TCRs are directed at unmutated variant regions. Vaccine-associated CD4 TCRs ranged over spike, dominating at 160-218 and 743-854.

About this clone: Its antigen is as yet unknown.

TCRdb keeps only in-frame clones here, not all; method: immunoSEQ multiplex PCR. Among fewer than 120,000 clones listed, less than 95% were seen once. The sequences come from peripheral blood, collected on day 0 of AZD1222 vaccination. The clonotype was recovered from an adult in good health. V and J are TRBV11-3 and TRBJ2-2; tentatively, D is TRBD1 (5 bases). The chain's CDR3 is CASSSGWGTGELFF. As DNA, the CDR3 is TGTGCCAGCAGCTCAGGGTGGGGCACCGGGGAGCTGTTTTTT.